The clone carrying this T cell receptor (beta chain) was recorded only once. The data derive from a study of blood T cell repertoires in COVID-19. Looking at the study overall: The United States, Italy and Spain supplied acute and convalescent COVID-19 samples. Nucleic acid was either cDNA or gDNA, and it came from T cells, B-cell-depleted T cells, or PBMCs.

As originally analysed: Amplification of reference gene primers provided the estimated nucleated cell counts. Clones were sequenced by immunoSEQ multiplex PCR, and TCRdb holds only the in-frame ones, with some missing. V, J and clone size are those of that table, while D and trimming were read from the DNA. The sample records 70,000 or so clones, just over 85% being singletons. CDR1 SNHLY and CDR2 FYNNEI come from the germline V gene. J lost 4 bases, V lost 4 bases, and 8 bases had no gene match. This CDR3 has 16 residues. The sample consisted of peripheral blood. The receptor was isolated from a man aged 25-40 years with acute or convalescent COVID-19. V gene TRBV2 combines with J gene TRBJ2-3; TRBD1 aligns across 10 bases. CDR3 loop: CASSGTGTGVSDTQYF. CDR3 nucleotides: TGTGCCAGCAGTGGGACCGGGACAGGGGTGTCAGATACGCAGTATTTT.